These T cell receptor beta chains were read from a single sample in a study of blood T cells in healthy people across ages. Using its own MiXCR run on the 5' RACE reads, TCRdb lists one record per CDR3 protein. The table records roughly 800,000 distinct CDR3 sequences, 40% to 65% of them present only once. Sequencing was done on a sample of blood. The receptors here all came from a man older than 75 in good health. The CDR3 runs from the conserved cysteine through the conserved F or W. The order of the fields is D gene, clone size, V gene, J gene, CDR3 DNA, CDR3 protein. D genes are given only for firm matches. Clone size is not always given. Where it is, it says once, few, many or a class for expanded clones.

d_gene: NA; abundance: NA; v_gene: TRBV24-1; j_gene: TRBJ2-5; CDR3nt: TGTGCCACCAGTGACCCTCTAAGCGGCAGCCGTCAAGAGACCCAGTACTTC; CDR3aa: CATSDPLSGSRQETQYF
d_gene: NA; abundance: NA; v_gene: TRBV7-3; j_gene: TRBJ2-7; CDR3nt: TGTGCCAGCAGCTTAGGGACCCAAAGCGAGCAGTACTTC; CDR3aa: CASSLGTQSEQYF
d_gene: NA; abundance: NA; v_gene: TRBV5-1; j_gene: TRBJ2-7; CDR3nt: TGCGCCAGCAGCTTGGTTGGACATCCGAGCTCCTACGAGCAGTACTTC; CDR3aa: CASSLVGHPSSYEQYF
d_gene: NA; abundance: few; v_gene: TRBV7-9; j_gene: TRBJ2-3; CDR3nt: TGTGCCAGCGGCTGGGGCTCGGTCACAGATACGCAGTATTTT; CDR3aa: CASGWGSVTDTQYF
d_gene: NA; abundance: NA; v_gene: TRBV12-3/TRBV12-4; j_gene: TRBJ2-7; CDR3nt: TGTGCCAGCAGTCCCGGGAGTGTAGTTGCCTACGAGCAGTACTTC; CDR3aa: CASSPGSVVAYEQYF
d_gene: NA; abundance: few; v_gene: TRBV6-6; j_gene: TRBJ2-3; CDR3nt: TGTGCCAGCAGTTATCAGGCGGGCACAGATACGCAGTATTTT; CDR3aa: CASSYQAGTDTQYF
d_gene: TRBD1; abundance: NA; v_gene: TRBV5-1; j_gene: TRBJ1-2; CDR3nt: TGCGCCAGCAGCTCCAAGGGGGCGGGAGAAAATGGCTACACCTTC; CDR3aa: CASSSKGAGENGYTF
d_gene: NA; abundance: NA; v_gene: TRBV28; j_gene: TRBJ1-1; CDR3nt: TGTGCCAGCAGTTTATCGGCATACACTGAAGCTTTCTTT; CDR3aa: CASSLSAYTEAFF
d_gene: NA; abundance: few; v_gene: TRBV10-3; j_gene: TRBJ2-7; CDR3nt: TGTGCCATCAGTGAACGCGAAAAACTGACCTACGAGCAGTACTTC; CDR3aa: CAISEREKLTYEQYF
d_gene: NA; abundance: NA; v_gene: TRBV14; j_gene: TRBJ2-1; CDR3nt: TGTGCCAGCAGCCAAGAAGGGCCCTACAATGAGCAGTTCTTC; CDR3aa: CASSQEGPYNEQFF
d_gene: TRBD1; abundance: once; v_gene: TRBV2; j_gene: TRBJ2-4; CDR3nt: TGTGCCAGCAGTGAACTGGCAGGGGGCTCCATTCAGTACTTC; CDR3aa: CASSELAGGSIQYF
d_gene: TRBD2; abundance: few; v_gene: TRBV24-1; j_gene: TRBJ2-1; CDR3nt: TGTGCCACCAGTGACGCTAGCGGGAGCTCCTACAATGAGCAGTTCTTC; CDR3aa: CATSDASGSSYNEQFF
d_gene: NA; abundance: NA; v_gene: TRBV7-9; j_gene: TRBJ1-6; CDR3nt: TGTGCCAGCAGCGCGCGGGACGGGAATTCACCCCTCCACTTT; CDR3aa: CASSARDGNSPLHF
d_gene: TRBD1; abundance: few; v_gene: TRBV20-1; j_gene: TRBJ2-7; CDR3nt: TGCAGTGCTAGGAGGACAGGGATCCCCTACGAGCAGTACTTC; CDR3aa: CSARRTGIPYEQYF
d_gene: NA; abundance: NA; v_gene: TRBV7-9; j_gene: TRBJ2-2; CDR3nt: TGTGCCAGCAGCCCCGCTGGCGGAGAGGGCACCGGGGAGCTGTTTTTT; CDR3aa: CASSPAGGEGTGELFF
d_gene: TRBD1; abundance: NA; v_gene: TRBV7-2; j_gene: TRBJ2-6; CDR3nt: TGTGCCAGCAGCTTACGCGGGGCAGGGGGCGCTGGGGCCAACGTCCTGACTTTC; CDR3aa: CASSLRGAGGAGANVLTF
d_gene: TRBD1; abundance: few; v_gene: TRBV12-3/TRBV12-4; j_gene: TRBJ2-3; CDR3nt: TGTGCCAGCAGCTTCCGGGACAGGCACAGATACGCGTATTTT; CDR3aa: CASSFRDRHRYAYF
d_gene: NA; abundance: once; v_gene: TRBV6-2/TRBV6-3; j_gene: TRBJ2-1; CDR3nt: TGTGCCAGCAGTTACGTGACCTTACAAGAGACCCAGTTCTTC; CDR3aa: CASSYVTLQETQFF
d_gene: NA; abundance: NA; v_gene: TRBV12-3/TRBV12-4; j_gene: TRBJ1-4; CDR3nt: TGTGCCAGCAGTCGAAGACAGACAACTAATGAAAAACTGTTTTTT; CDR3aa: CASSRRQTTNEKLFF
d_gene: NA; abundance: NA; v_gene: TRBV11-2; j_gene: TRBJ2-1; CDR3nt: TGTGCCAGCAGCTTCCAACGATCCTACAATGAGCAGTTCTTC; CDR3aa: CASSFQRSYNEQFF
d_gene: NA; abundance: NA; v_gene: TRBV20-1; j_gene: TRBJ2-5; CDR3nt: TGCAGTGCTAGAATGAGGGGAACCTACAATGAGCAGTACTTC; CDR3aa: CSARMRGTYNEQYF
d_gene: NA; abundance: NA; v_gene: TRBV2; j_gene: TRBJ2-7; CDR3nt: TGTGCCAGCAGTGAGTTTGAGGGGGGCGAGCAGTACTTC; CDR3aa: CASSEFEGGEQYF
d_gene: TRBD1; abundance: NA; v_gene: TRBV28; j_gene: TRBJ1-5; CDR3nt: TGTGCCAGCAGCCCCTTAGGGACAGGGGCAAATCAGCCCCAGCATTTT; CDR3aa: CASSPLGTGANQPQHF
d_gene: NA; abundance: NA; v_gene: TRBV4-1; j_gene: TRBJ2-3; CDR3nt: NA; CDR3aa: CASSQYVATGASGSEAYF
d_gene: NA; abundance: NA; v_gene: TRBV10-3; j_gene: TRBJ1-1; CDR3nt: TGTGCCATCAGTGGGCCAAACCGGGAAGCTTTCTTT; CDR3aa: CAISGPNREAFF
d_gene: NA; abundance: NA; v_gene: TRBV6-6; j_gene: TRBJ2-7; CDR3nt: TGTGCCAGCAGGTCAGACCCCTACGGGCAGTACTTC; CDR3aa: CASRSDPYGQYF
d_gene: TRBD1; abundance: few; v_gene: TRBV29-1; j_gene: TRBJ1-5; CDR3nt: TGCAGCGTTGGGATCGGGACAGGGCCTATGCCCCAGCATTTT; CDR3aa: CSVGIGTGPMPQHF
d_gene: TRBD2; abundance: NA; v_gene: TRBV4-1; j_gene: TRBJ2-5; CDR3nt: TGCGCCAGCAGCCAAGACAGGACTAGCGCAGAGACCCAGTACTTC; CDR3aa: CASSQDRTSAETQYF
d_gene: NA; abundance: NA; v_gene: TRBV7-9; j_gene: TRBJ1-1; CDR3nt: TGTGCCAGCAGCTTAGCACCCCAACAGGGTATGGCTTTCTTT; CDR3aa: CASSLAPQQGMAFF
d_gene: TRBD2; abundance: many; v_gene: TRBV27; j_gene: TRBJ2-1; CDR3nt: TGTGCCAGCAGTCCCGGACTAGCGGGGGACTCCTACAATGAGCAGTTCTTC; CDR3aa: CASSPGLAGDSYNEQFF
d_gene: NA; abundance: NA; v_gene: TRBV5-1; j_gene: TRBJ2-7; CDR3nt: TGCGCCAGCCACGCGCCCGACAGGATGTCCTACGAGCAGTACTTC; CDR3aa: CASHAPDRMSYEQYF
d_gene: NA; abundance: NA; v_gene: TRBV20-1; j_gene: TRBJ1-2; CDR3nt: TGCAGTGCTAGAGATAGTGCCCAACCTAAACGTGGCTACACCTTC; CDR3aa: CSARDSAQPKRGYTF
d_gene: TRBD1; abundance: NA; v_gene: TRBV7-9; j_gene: TRBJ1-4; CDR3nt: TGTGCCAGCAGGTCCGGGACAGGGAACGAAAAACTGTTTTTT; CDR3aa: CASRSGTGNEKLFF
d_gene: NA; abundance: few; v_gene: TRBV6-6; j_gene: TRBJ2-3; CDR3nt: TGTGCCAGCAGTTACTCGGGCGGGACCCCCTTCACAGATACGCAGTATTTT; CDR3aa: CASSYSGGTPFTDTQYF
d_gene: NA; abundance: NA; v_gene: TRBV3-1; j_gene: TRBJ2-7; CDR3nt: TGTGCCAGCAGCCAAAGCCGGGACCTCTCCTACGAGCAGTACTTC; CDR3aa: CASSQSRDLSYEQYF
d_gene: NA; abundance: NA; v_gene: TRBV24-1; j_gene: TRBJ2-1; CDR3nt: TGTGCCACCAGTGATTTCTCGTCATCAGGGGAGCAGTTCTTC; CDR3aa: CATSDFSSSGEQFF
d_gene: TRBD1; abundance: NA; v_gene: TRBV7-9; j_gene: TRBJ1-2; CDR3nt: TGTGCCATTGACAGGGAAATCAACTATGGCTACACCTTC; CDR3aa: CAIDREINYGYTF
d_gene: NA; abundance: many; v_gene: TRBV20-1; j_gene: TRBJ1-1; CDR3nt: TGCAGTGCTAGCGGGCCCATGAACACTGAAGCTTTCTTT; CDR3aa: CSASGPMNTEAFF
d_gene: NA; abundance: NA; v_gene: TRBV5-1; j_gene: TRBJ2-1; CDR3nt: TGCGCCAGCAGCCCTAGCTTTAATGAGCAGTTCTTC; CDR3aa: CASSPSFNEQFF
d_gene: NA; abundance: few; v_gene: TRBV5-1; j_gene: TRBJ2-5; CDR3nt: TGCGCCAGCAGCCACGACAGGATCGAGACCCAGTACTTC; CDR3aa: CASSHDRIETQYF
d_gene: NA; abundance: NA; v_gene: TRBV27; j_gene: TRBJ1-4; CDR3nt: TGTGCCAGCAGGCGGGGGTCGACAACTAATGAAAAACTGTTTTTT; CDR3aa: CASRRGSTTNEKLFF
d_gene: NA; abundance: NA; v_gene: TRBV24-1; j_gene: TRBJ2-5; CDR3nt: TGTGCCACCAGTGACCGGGGGCAGGAGGAGACCCAGTACTTC; CDR3aa: CATSDRGQEETQYF